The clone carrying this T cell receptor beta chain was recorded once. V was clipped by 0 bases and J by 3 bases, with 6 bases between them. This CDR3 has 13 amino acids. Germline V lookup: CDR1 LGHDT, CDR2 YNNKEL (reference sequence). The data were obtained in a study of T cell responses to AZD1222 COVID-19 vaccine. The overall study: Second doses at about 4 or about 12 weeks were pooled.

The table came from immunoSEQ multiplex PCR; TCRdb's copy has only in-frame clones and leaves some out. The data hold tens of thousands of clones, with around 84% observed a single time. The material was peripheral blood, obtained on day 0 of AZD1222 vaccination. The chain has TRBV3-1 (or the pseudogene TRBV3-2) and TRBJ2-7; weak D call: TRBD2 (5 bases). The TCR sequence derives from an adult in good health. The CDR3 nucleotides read TGTGCCAGCAGCCAAGACCGGGACTACGAGCAGTACTTC. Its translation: CASSQDRDYEQYF.